This section outlines one T cell receptor (beta chain) sequence together with its context. What it binds is unknown. Germline CDR1 reads SNHLY; CDR2 reads FYNNEI. CDR3 length: 14 residues. Losses at the gene ends were 4 bases for V and 5 bases for J; bases not matched to a gene: 8. Assay: immunoSEQ multiplex PCR; the TCRdb copy retains only in-frame clones and omits some. The repertoire holds about 16,000 clones, just over 85% seen once, with roughly 5.4% in the top ten. The sample comes from a study of T cell repertoires in ileal Crohn's disease. Points from the study as a whole: Clonal expansions were more frequent in active smokers than non-smokers at surgery.

What was sequenced was ileal tissue. This TCR was recovered from an adult with Crohn's disease. The chain employs TRBV2 and TRBJ2-7; 7 nucleotides align to TRBD2. CDR3 loop: CASSGWRELNEQYF. In nucleotides, the CDR3 is TGTGCCAGCAGTGGATGGCGGGAGCTTAACGAGCAGTACTTC.